This TCR beta chain was obtained from a study of blood T cells in healthy people across ages. Findings and caveats of the study: TCR beta diversity was tightly associated with the proportion of naive T cells. Long-lived donors exceeded aged donors in naive CD4+ cells and diversity.

Using a J-beta primer mix together with a sample-barcoded 5' primer, a second PCR was run for roughly 6 to 11 cycles. Each single sample gave us at least 3 million CDR3-containing paired-end reads. TCRdb fed the 5' RACE reads into MiXCR, producing one record per CDR3 protein. This table holds some 1.8 million distinct CDR3 sequences, 39% found once. PBMCs, at least 6 million per sample, were isolated. With regard to this clonotype: Antigen specificity is unknown.

Sequencing used blood. The sequence was obtained from a human donor in good health.

The CDR3 sequence: CASGLGEASTDTQYF. CDR3 nucleotides: TGTGCTAGTGGTTTGGGGGAGGCGAGCACAGATACGCAGTATTTT. The chain is built from TRBV12-5 and TRBJ2-3; possible D gene TRBD2, 6 bases. Germline V gene lookup returns CDR1 LGHNT and CDR2 FRNRAP. V gave up 1 base and J gave up 0 bases, with 8 bases separating them. The CDR3 has 15 residues.